This T cell receptor (beta chain) was recorded in a study of control samples from healthy donors and cancer patients. TCRdb's copy holds only in-frame clones and misses some; the assay was immunoSEQ multiplex PCR. The table records more than 100,000 clones, 85% to 95% of them present only once. The CDR3 contains 14 residues. The V end was cut by 7 bases, the J end by 5 bases, with 14 bases between. The germline CDR1 and CDR2 sequences are MNHEY and SVGAGI. The chain carries TRBV6-5 and TRBJ2-2, with D possibly being TRBD1 (7 bases). The clonotype originates from a man aged 18 to 30 in good health. Sequencing input: blood. CDR3 protein: CASKAGQTTGELFF. Written as DNA, the CDR3 is TGTGCCAGCAAGGCGGGACAGACTACCGGGGAGCTGTTTTTT.